This T cell receptor (beta chain) was retrieved from a study of post-analysis software for immune sequencing data. TCR beta cDNA libraries included unique molecular identifiers. TCRdb used MiXCR to reprocess the PCR reads, holding one entry per CDR3 protein. This table holds approximately 260,000 distinct CDR3 sequences, 30% to 45% found once. For this clonotype: Its antigen is not known.

V dropped 4 bases and J dropped 9; count of bases not matched to a gene: 12. Germline V CDR1 and CDR2: DFQATT, SNEGSKA (reference sequence). This CDR3 spans 14 amino acids. Broader study findings: Patients used four to six TRBV segments, including TRBV5-6, TRBV5-1 and TRBV20-1, more often than controls.

The TCR sequence derives from a girl aged 10-17 years with multiple sclerosis. The rearrangement uses TRBV20-1 and TRBJ1-5, with TRBD1 matching over 7 bases. Sequenced material: blood. This CDR3 is CSATETRGPLPQHF. CDR3 DNA: TGCAGTGCTACCGAGACAAGGGGGCCGTTGCCCCAGCATTTT.